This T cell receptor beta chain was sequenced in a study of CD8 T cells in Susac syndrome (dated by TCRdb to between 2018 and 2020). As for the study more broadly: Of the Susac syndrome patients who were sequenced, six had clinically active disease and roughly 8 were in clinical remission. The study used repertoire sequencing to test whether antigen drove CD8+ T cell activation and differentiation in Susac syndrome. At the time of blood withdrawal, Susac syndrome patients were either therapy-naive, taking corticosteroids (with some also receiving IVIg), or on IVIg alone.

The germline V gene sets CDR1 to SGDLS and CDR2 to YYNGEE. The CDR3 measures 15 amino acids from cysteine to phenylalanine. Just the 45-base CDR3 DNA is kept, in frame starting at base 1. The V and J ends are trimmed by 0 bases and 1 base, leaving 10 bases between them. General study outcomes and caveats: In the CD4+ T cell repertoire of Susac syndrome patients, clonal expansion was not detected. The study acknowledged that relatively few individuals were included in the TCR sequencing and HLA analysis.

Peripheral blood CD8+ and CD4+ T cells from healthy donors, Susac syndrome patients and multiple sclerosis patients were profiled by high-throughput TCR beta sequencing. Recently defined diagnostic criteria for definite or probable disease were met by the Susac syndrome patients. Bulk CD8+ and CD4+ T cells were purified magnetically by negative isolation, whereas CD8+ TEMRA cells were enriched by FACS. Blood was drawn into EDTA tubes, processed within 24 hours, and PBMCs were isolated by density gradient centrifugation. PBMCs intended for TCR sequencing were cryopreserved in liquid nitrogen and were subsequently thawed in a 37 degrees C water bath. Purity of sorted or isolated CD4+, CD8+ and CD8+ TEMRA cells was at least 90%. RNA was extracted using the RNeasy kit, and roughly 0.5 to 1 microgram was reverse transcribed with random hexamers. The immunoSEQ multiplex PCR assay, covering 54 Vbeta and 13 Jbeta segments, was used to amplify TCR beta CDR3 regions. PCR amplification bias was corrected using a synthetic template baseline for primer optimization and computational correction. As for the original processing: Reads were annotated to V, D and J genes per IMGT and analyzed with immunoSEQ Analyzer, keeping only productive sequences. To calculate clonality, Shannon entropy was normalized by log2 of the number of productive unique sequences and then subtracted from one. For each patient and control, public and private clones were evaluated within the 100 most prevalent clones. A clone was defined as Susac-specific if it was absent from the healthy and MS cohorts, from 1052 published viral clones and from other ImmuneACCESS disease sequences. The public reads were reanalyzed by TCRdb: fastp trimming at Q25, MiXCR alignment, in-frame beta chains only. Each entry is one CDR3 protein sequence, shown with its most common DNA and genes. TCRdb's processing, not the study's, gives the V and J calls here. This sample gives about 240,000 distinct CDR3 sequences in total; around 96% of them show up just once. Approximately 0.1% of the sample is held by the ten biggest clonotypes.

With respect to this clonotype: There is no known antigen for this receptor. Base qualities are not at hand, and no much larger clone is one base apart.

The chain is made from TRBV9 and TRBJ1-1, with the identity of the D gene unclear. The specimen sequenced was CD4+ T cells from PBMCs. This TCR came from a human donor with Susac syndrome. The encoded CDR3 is CASSVELQGNTEAFF. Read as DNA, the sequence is TGTGCCAGCAGCGTAGAATTACAAGGGAACACTGAAGCTTTCTTT.